These T cell receptor beta chains were read from a single sample in a study of cytomegalovirus exposure and HLA in healthy donors. Only in-frame clones appear in the TCRdb table, and some are missing; sequencing was by immunoSEQ multiplex PCR. The table shows fewer than 150,000 clones, with around 76% occurring only once. The sequencing input was PBMCs. These receptors all stem from a young man in good health and CMV-seronegative. Both conserved end residues are part of each CDR3. D genes are given only for firm matches. The listing skips clone size in some rows; elsewhere it reads once, few, many or a size class.

J,size,length,D,V,DNA,CDR3
TRBJ2-1,-,17,TRBD2,TRBV5-6,TGTGCCAGCAGCTTGTTGCGGGGGGCGTCGAATCGGAATGAGCAGTTCTTC,CASSLLRGASNRNEQFF
TRBJ2-3,few,17,TRBD2,TRBV2,TGTGCCAGCAGCCTGCGAGGGGCGGGGGGGCCCACAGATACGCAGTATTTT,CASSLRGAGGPTDTQYF
TRBJ2-7,once,13,TRBD1,TRBV29-1,TGCAGCGTTGTAGCCGACAGGGCCCACGAGCAGTACTTC,CSVVADRAHEQYF
TRBJ2-7,-,11,-,TRBV2,TGTGCCAGCAGTGATACCGGGTCTCAGTACTTC,CASSDTGSQYF
TRBJ2-5,-,15,-,TRBV7-8,TGTGCCAGCAGCTTATATGCACGGGACCAAGAGACCCAGTACTTC,CASSLYARDQETQYF
TRBJ2-5,-,17,TRBD2,TRBV5-1,TGCGCCAGCAGCTTGGGTCTGGGGCGGGAGTCGAGTGAGACCCAGTACTTC,CASSLGLGRESSETQYF
TRBJ2-7,-,14,TRBD1,TRBV5-6,TGTGCCAGCAGCTTGACAGGGGACGCGTACGAGCAGTACTTC,CASSLTGDAYEQYF
TRBJ2-7,-,14,-,TRBV7-2,TGTGCCAGCAGCCCTGGACTGGCTTCCTACGAGCAGTACTTC,CASSPGLASYEQYF
TRBJ2-1,-,19,TRBD2,TRBV14,TGTGCCAGCAGCCAAGCCTACTTCGGAGGGAGGGCGGGCTACAATGAGCAGTTCTTC,CASSQAYFGGRAGYNEQFF
TRBJ2-6,-,18,TRBD1,TRBV13,TGTGCCAGCAGCTCGGGACAGGGAAGGCTTGAAGGGGCCAACGTCCTGACTTTC,CASSSGQGRLEGANVLTF
TRBJ1-5,-,15,-,TRBV14,TGTGCCAGCAGCCCACACCGGGTTGGCAATCAGCCCCAGCATTTT,CASSPHRVGNQPQHF
TRBJ2-5,-,19,TRBD1,TRBV10-1,TGCGCCAGCAGTGAGTCGACTAGTTACTCGGGACAGGGTCTAAAGACCCAGTACTTC,CASSESTSYSGQGLKTQYF
TRBJ1-3,-,14,TRBD1,TRBV19,TGTGCCAGTTCACAGGGGTACGCTGGAAACACCATATATTTT,CASSQGYAGNTIYF
TRBJ1-1,few,16,TRBD1,TRBV5-4,TGTGCCAGCAGCTTTTGGAGGAAGACAGGGGATCCTGAAGCTTTCTTT,CASSFWRKTGDPEAFF
TRBJ1-1,few,10,-,TRBV29-1,TGCAGCGTGGGGGGCACTGAAGCTTTCTTT,CSVGGTEAFF
TRBJ1-3,-,16,-,TRBV5-3,TGTGCCAGAAGCTTGGGAGGGGGATGCTCTGGAAACACCATATATTTT,CARSLGGGCSGNTIYF
TRBJ2-1,-,17,-,TRBV25-1,TGTGCCAGCAGTGGGCCTCGGGTAGCGGAGCACTACAATGAGCAGTTCTTC,CASSGPRVAEHYNEQFF
TRBJ1-1,few,14,TRBD1,TRBV19,TGTGCCAGTAGGAAAGGACAGGGGAACACTGAAGCTTTCTTT,CASRKGQGNTEAFF
TRBJ2-5,-,14,-,TRBV18,TGTGCCAGCTCACCACGGGATAGCCCGAGGGCCCAGTACTTC,CASSPRDSPRAQYF
TRBJ2-4,-,14,TRBD1,TRBV7-9,TGTGCCAGCAGCCTAGGGACAGGCAAAAACATTCAGTACTTC,CASSLGTGKNIQYF